Listed here is a single TCR beta chain. The target antigen is unknown. This sample stems from a study of shared clonotypes between healthy human individuals. General study results and limits: Clonotype sharing among donors likely depends on sequencing depth. A handful of donors shared 4.5% to 6.5% of their naive CD4 clonotypes.

Researchers partitioned CD4+ cells into CD45RA+ naive and CD45RA-negative memory subsets. How the authors handled the data: ImmunoSEQ junction-only sequences lacked quality scores, so their filtering differed. Libraries were prepared by immunoSEQ multiplex PCR; TCRdb keeps only in-frame clonotypes and omits some of them. For V, J and clone size, that table is used; D and trimming come from the DNA. The sample carries approximately 980,000 clones, about three quarters recorded once. The sample consisted of memory CD4+ T cells sorted from blood. The subset here: CD45RA-negative fraction. The receptor comes from a man between 18 and 35 years old in good health.

The CDR3 is CASRMTGSYGYTF. CDR3 DNA: TGTGCCAGCAGGATGACGGGAAGCTATGGCTACACCTTC. The V gene is TRBV6-5, the J gene TRBJ1-2; no firm D call. The V gene's germline CDR1 is MNHEY and CDR2 SVGAGI. This CDR3 has 13 residues. V shed 6 bases and J shed 4 bases, with 12 bases lying between them.